The next 24 T cell receptor beta chains were all read from a single sample in a study of molecular identifiers for immune sequencing clone quantification. TCRdb fed the PCR reads into MiXCR, producing one record per CDR3 protein. The sample contains approximately 680,000 distinct CDR3 sequences, roughly 23% of which appear only once. Material: naive CD8+ T cells from blood, with Jurkat cell RNA spiked in. Subset defined: FACS-sorted CD8+CD4-CCR7+CD45RA+ naive T cells. The receptors here all came from a human donor in good health. Some libraries in this study had Jurkat cell RNA spiked in.

The chain joins TRBV7-6 to TRBJ2-5; D may match TRBD1 or TRBD2 (6 bases each). Trimming left V 0 bases short and J 4 bases short, with 12 bases between. Germline V lookup: CDR1 SGHVS, CDR2 FNYEAQ. The CDR3 runs 15 residues. This CDR3 reads CASSLAGTGAETQYF. Written as DNA, the CDR3 is TGTGCCAGCAGCTTAGCAGGGACGGGGGCAGAGACCCAGTACTTC. The whole variable domain, filled in from reference TRBV7-6 and TRBJ2-5, reads GAGVSQSPRYKVTKRGQDVALRCDPISGHVSLYWYRQALGQGPEFLTYFNYEAQQDKSGLPNDRFSAERPEGSISTLTIQRTEQRDSAMYRCASSLAGTGAETQYFGPGTRLLVL.

About this clonotype itself: This likely comes from a read error, as the CDR3 has no conserved phenylalanine or tryptophan at its end. V usage is TRBV11-3 and J usage is TRBJ2-3, with 8 bases identical to TRBD1. The CDR3 consists of 15 residues. V was clipped by 4 bases and J by 0 bases; unmatched bases: 3. Germline V gene data show CDR1 as SGHNT and CDR2 as YENEEA. As DNA, the CDR3 is TGTGCCAGCAGCTCCACAGGGGGTAGCACAGATACGCAGTATTCT. This translates into CASSSTGGSTDTQYS.

This clonotype came up a few times. A much larger clone is a single base away; this may be a read error. The J gene is TRBJ2-7, the V gene TRBV11-2; D gene ambiguous. The CDR3 length is 13 residues. Germline assignment: CDR1 SGHAT and CDR2 FQNNGV. V gave up 3 bases and J gave up 0 bases, with 6 bases separating them. The CDR3 is CASSFDNSYEQYF. For the CDR3, the DNA is TGTGCCAGCAGCTTTGACAACTCCTACGAGCAGTACTTC. Combining the CDR3 with reference TRBV11-2 and TRBJ2-7 gives the whole variable domain EAGVAQSPRYKIIEKRQSVAFWCNPISGHATLYWYQQILGQGPKLLIQFQNNGVVDDSQLPKDRFSAERLKGVDSTLKIQPAKLEDSAVYLCASSFDNSYEQYFGPGTRLTVT.

Worth noting for this clonotype: One base away lies a much larger clone, so this may be a sequencing read error. This chain connects TRBV6-5 to TRBJ2-2; D not resolved. The CDR3 covers 12 residues. Trimming cost V 3 bases and J 6 bases, with 5 bases left between them. Germline assignment: CDR1 MNHEY and CDR2 SVGAGI. The CDR3 coding sequence is TGTGCCAGCAGTTATCTCTCCGGGGAGCTGTTTTTT. Protein product: CASSYLSGELFF.

This clonotype was seen only a few times. V is TRBV4-3 and J is TRBJ2-7; D is unclear. This CDR3 is built from 15 residues. V was cut by 0 bases and J by 0 bases, with 9 bases left in between. CDR1 and CDR2 from the germline V gene are LGHNA and YSLEER. The CDR3 reads CASSQDRIFSYEQYF. Here the CDR3 DNA reads TGCGCCAGCAGCCAAGATAGAATTTTCTCCTACGAGCAGTACTTC.

This clonotype was detected ten times or more. The rearrangement uses TRBV29-1 and TRBJ2-5; 15 nucleotides align to TRBD2. CDR3 length: 14 residues. V lost 7 bases and J lost 2; bases outside the gene matches: 2. Looked up from germline, CDR1 is SQVTM and CDR2 is ANQGSEA. CDR3 nucleotides: TGCAGCGCTGGACTAGCGGGGGGGCAAGAGACCCAGTACTTC. It is translated as CSAGLAGGQETQYF.

This clonotype occurred many times. The J gene is TRBJ2-7, the V gene TRBV28; 12 bases are shared with TRBD2. The CDR3 runs to 16 residues. V shed 7 bases and J 5 bases; nucleotides not matched to a gene: 12. Looked up from germline, CDR1 is MDHEN and CDR2 is SYDVKM. The CDR3 reads CASTLGLAGGPHEQYF. The CDR3 nucleotides read TGTGCCAGCACCTTGGGCCTAGCGGGAGGGCCTCACGAGCAGTACTTC.

Only a few counts were recorded for this clonotype. The genes are TRBV29-1 and TRBJ2-1; 7 nucleotides align to TRBD2. Germline lookup yields CDR1 SQVTM and CDR2 ANQGSEA. CDR3 length: 13 amino acids. This CDR3 is CAWGGSPYNEQFF. The CDR3 coding sequence is TGCGCATGGGGAGGGTCCCCCTACAATGAGCAGTTCTTC.

This clonotype has a count of ten or more. The V and J genes are TRBV6-2 or TRBV6-3 and TRBJ2-3; possible D gene TRBD2, 5 bases. Per the germline V gene, CDR1 is MNHEY and CDR2 is SVGEGT. V dropped 5 bases and J dropped 5 bases, with 14 bases sitting between them. The CDR3 has 14 amino acids. The CDR3 coding sequence is TGTGCCAGCAGTCTAACGCGGAGGAAAGATACGCAGTATTTT. Amino acids: CASSLTRRKDTQYF.

This clonotype showed up many times. V usage is TRBV7-9 and J usage is TRBJ2-3; a weak D match, TRBD2 (5 bases). V gave up 7 bases and J gave up 2 bases, with 19 bases separating them. Per the germline V gene, CDR1 is SEHNR and CDR2 is FQNEAQ (reference sequence). CDR3 length: 16 residues. CDR3 nucleotide sequence: TGTGCCAGCAACATTTACTCCCTAGCCAACACAGATACGCAGTATTTT. This sequence encodes CASNIYSLANTDTQYF.

Concerning this clonotype itself: A much larger clonotype is one base distant, so this may be a read error. The chain combines TRBV7-6 with TRBJ2-7; unclear D gene. This CDR3 is 12 amino acids long. Germline CDR1 is SGHVS and CDR2 is FNYEAQ. CDR3 residues: CAGSREAYEQYF. The CDR3 DNA sequence: TGTGCCGGCAGCCGTGAAGCCTACGAGCAGTACTTC.

This clonotype has a count of ten or more. This chain joins TRBV4-3 and TRBJ2-5; the D is unclear. The germline V gene has CDR1 LGHNA and CDR2 YSLEER. V lost 0 bases, J lost 9 bases, and 14 bases lay in between. The CDR3 sequence is 14 residues long. The CDR3 DNA follows: TGCGCCAGCAGCCAAGATCGCAGCCCCGCGGCCCAGTACTTC. Translation: CASSQDRSPAAQYF.

The chain carries TRBV5-1 and TRBJ2-3, with D maybe TRBD1 (6 bases). Per germline, CDR1 SGHRS and CDR2 YFSETQ. This CDR3 contains 15 residues. V was clipped by 0 bases and J by 2 bases, with 10 bases between them. CDR3 sequence reads: CASSLEQGDTDTQYF. In nucleotides, the CDR3 is TGCGCCAGCAGCTTGGAACAGGGAGACACAGATACGCAGTATTTT.

Many counts were recorded for this clonotype. The chain couples TRBV12-3 or TRBV12-4 to TRBJ1-3; D gene unclear. Trimming left V 3 bases short and J 4 bases short, with 10 bases between. CDR3 length: 14 amino acids. CDR3 nucleotides: TGTGCCAGCAGTTTCCTAGGTTCGGGAAACACCATATATTTT. Translation gives CASSFLGSGNTIYF.

CDR3 in DNA: TGTGCCAGCAGGCACAGGGGGGACTACGAGCAGTACTTC. Its protein is CASRHRGDYEQYF. The V and J genes are TRBV12-3 or TRBV12-4 and TRBJ2-7, with 8 bases identical to TRBD1. CDR3 length: 13 amino acids. V lost 6 bases to trimming and J lost 3 bases; unmatched junction nucleotides: 4.

This clonotype was recorded many times. The V gene is TRBV6-2 or TRBV6-3, the J gene TRBJ2-2; D gene unclear. Germline lookup yields CDR1 MNHEY and CDR2 SVGEGT. This CDR3 has 12 amino acids. V dropped 7 bases and J dropped 1 base, with 4 bases sitting between them. The chain's CDR3 is CASKVNTGELFF. In DNA form, the CDR3 reads TGTGCCAGCAAGGTGAACACCGGGGAGCTGTTTTTT.

The genes are TRBV2 and TRBJ2-3, with 9 bases lining up with TRBD2. With 0 bases clipped from V and 3 bases from J, the junction kept 4 bases outside the gene matches. Germline CDR1 reads SNHLY; CDR2 reads FYNNEI. The CDR3 is made up of 16 amino acids. The CDR3 region has the DNA TGTGCCAGCAGTGAAGCGAGCGGGGGGCCTACAGATACGCAGTATTTT. As protein: CASSEASGGPTDTQYF.

The gene calls are TRBV25-1 and TRBJ1-4; 7 bases are shared with TRBD1. Germline V gene sequence: CDR1 MGHDK, CDR2 SYGVNS. V trimming: 4 bases; J trimming: 6 bases; junction bases outside the gene matches: 11. The CDR3 is 16 residues long. As DNA, the CDR3 is TGTGCCAGCAGTGCAACCTCCGGGACAGTAGATGAAAAACTGTTTTTT. The encoded protein is CASSATSGTVDEKLFF.

As to this clonotype: One junction end disagrees with the germline gene, perhaps due to a read error. The chain's CDR3 is CASSPARGTFGPQHF. In DNA form, the CDR3 reads TGTGCCAGTAGCCCCGCCAGGGGTACCTTCGGGCCCCAGCATTTT. This chain uses TRBV3-1 with TRBJ1-5; TRBD1 might be the D (6 bases). CDR3 size: 15 residues. The germline CDR1 and CDR2 sequences are LGHDT and YNNKEL (reference sequence).

This clonotype was seen ten or more times. V and J are TRBV29-1 and TRBJ2-3; TRBD2 agrees at 10 bases. Trimming took 3 bases from V and 2 from J; bases not matched to a gene: 2. The CDR3 runs 14 residues. Germline CDR1 and CDR2: SQVTM and ANQGSEA. CDR3 DNA: TGCAGCGTTGAGCTAGCGGGGGCCACAGATACGCAGTATTTT. Protein product: CSVELAGATDTQYF.

This clonotype came up many times. This chain uses TRBV14 with TRBJ1-1; 10 nucleotides align to TRBD1. The V gene's germline CDR1 is SGHDN and CDR2 FVKESK. With V trimmed by 6 bases and J by 6 bases, 4 bases remained unmatched. The CDR3 covers 13 residues. In DNA, the CDR3 is TGTGCCAGCAGGACAGGGGGCGCTTCTGAAGCTTTCTTT. This sequence encodes CASRTGGASEAFF.

The table lists this clonotype with a few counts. This rearrangement joins TRBV5-6 to TRBJ2-5; tentatively, D is TRBD1 (5 bases). The CDR3 sequence is 14 residues long. Trimming removed 1 base from V and 5 bases from J, with 12 bases in between. Germline V CDR1 and CDR2: SGHDT, YYEEEE. The DNA for the CDR3 is TGTGCCAGCAGCTTGAAGGTAGGGGCTGAGACCCAGTACTTC. It translates to CASSLKVGAETQYF.

Only one count was recorded for this clonotype. One base away lies a much larger clone, so this may be a sequencing read error. The chain combines TRBV11-2 with TRBJ1-1; D uncertain. Germline loops: CDR1 SGHAT, CDR2 FQNNGV. Trimming removed 5 bases from V and 0 bases from J, with 16 bases in between. The CDR3 is 16 residues long. In DNA, the CDR3 is TGTGCCAGCAGCCACTCCCACAAGATTATGAACACTGAAGCTTTCTTT. Translation gives CASSHSHKIMNTEAFF.

As regards this clonotype: Germline is not matched at one junction end, which may reflect a read error. The rearrangement joins TRBV4-1 to TRBJ1-5; tentatively, D is TRBD1 (5 bases). CDR1 is MGHRA and CDR2 is YSYEKL in the germline V gene. The CDR3 has 16 residues. This chain's CDR3 is CASGQVGQGVPQPQHF. The CDR3 DNA reads as TGCGCCAGCGGCCAGGTGGGGCAGGGAGTACCCCAGCCCCAGCATTTT.